Sequencing of this T cell receptor beta chain was carried out in a study of cytomegalovirus exposure and HLA in healthy donors. The study's findings and limits: A reported reduction in N-insertions relative to the approximately 640-donor mean was seen in an Asian-associated ancestry cluster in a later analysis.

As for this clone: Its antigen is still unknown.

The CDR3 consists of 15 residues. The germline gives CDR1 SEHNR, CDR2 FQNEAQ (reference sequence). V was shortened by 4 bases and J by 5 bases, with 17 bases between the two germline ends. With 60 Vbeta and 13 Jbeta primers, the PCR was carried out. Here immunoSEQ multiplex PCR was the method, and the copy in TCRdb shows in-frame clones only, minus some. Its table lists 150,000 or so clones. The material sequenced was PBMCs. This TCR was sampled from a woman aged 55-70 years in good health and CMV-seronegative. The V and J genes are TRBV7-9 and TRBJ1-2; D gene uncertain. CDR3 amino acids: CASSSQQILRYGYTF. DNA of the CDR3: TGTGCCAGCAGCTCACAACAAATACTGCGGTATGGCTACACCTTC.